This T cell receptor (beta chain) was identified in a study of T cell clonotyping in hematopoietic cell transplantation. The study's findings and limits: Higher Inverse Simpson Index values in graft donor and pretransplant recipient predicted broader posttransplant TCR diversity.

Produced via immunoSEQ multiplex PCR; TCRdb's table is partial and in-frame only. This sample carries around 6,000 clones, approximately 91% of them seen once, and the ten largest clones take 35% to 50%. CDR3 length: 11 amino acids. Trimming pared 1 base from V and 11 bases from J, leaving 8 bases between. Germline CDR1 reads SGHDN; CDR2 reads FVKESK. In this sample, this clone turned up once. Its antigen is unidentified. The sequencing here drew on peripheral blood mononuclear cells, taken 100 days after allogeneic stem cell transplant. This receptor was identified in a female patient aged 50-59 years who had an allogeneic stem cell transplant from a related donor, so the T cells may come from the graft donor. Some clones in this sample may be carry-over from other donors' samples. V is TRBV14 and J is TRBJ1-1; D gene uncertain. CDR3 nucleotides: TGTGCCAGCAGCCAAGGGGGTCGGGCTTTCTTT. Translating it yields CASSQGGRAFF. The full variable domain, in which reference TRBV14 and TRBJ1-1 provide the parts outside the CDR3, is EAGVTQFPSHSVIEKGQTVTLRCDPISGHDNLYWYRRVMGKEIKFLLHFVKESKQDESGMPNNRFLAERTGGTYSTLKVQPAELEDSGVYFCASSQGGRAFFGQGTRLTVV.